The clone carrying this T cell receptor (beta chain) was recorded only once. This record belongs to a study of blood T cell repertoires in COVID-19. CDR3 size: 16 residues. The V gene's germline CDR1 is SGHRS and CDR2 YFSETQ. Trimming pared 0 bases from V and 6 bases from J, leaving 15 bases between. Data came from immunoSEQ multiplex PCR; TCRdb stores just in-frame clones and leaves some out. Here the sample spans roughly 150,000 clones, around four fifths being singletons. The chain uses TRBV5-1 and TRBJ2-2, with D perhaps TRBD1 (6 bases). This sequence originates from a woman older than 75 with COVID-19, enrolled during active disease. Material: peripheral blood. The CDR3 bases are TGCGCCAGCAGCTTGGTTGCAGGGGCCACGTCCGGGGAGCTGTTTTTT. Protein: CASSLVAGATSGELFF.